One sample yielded the 26 T cell receptor beta chains listed below, sequenced in a study of T cell repertoires and leukemia-associated antigens (dated by TCRdb to between 2018 and 2020). The library was generated by 5' RACE. Sequencing was performed on an Illumina MiSeq. TCRdb passed the public sequencing reads through fastp at Q25 and MiXCR, retaining productive beta sequences. Merged by CDR3 protein, the rows form single entries marked with the most common genes and DNA. In all, the sample holds roughly 12,000 distinct CDR3 sequences, and roughly 39% of those were seen once. The biggest ten clones account for roughly 30% of the sample. The antigens of these receptors remain unknown. The sequenced material came from CD3+ T cells sorted from blood and cultured. These receptor sequences come from a female donor in good health.

In its sample, this clonotype was seen many times. This chain links TRBV23-1 with TRBJ2-7, with D unresolved. TRBV23-1 is designated an ORF whose function remains uncertain. Deletions cut 4 bases from V and 1 base from J, with 17 bases between. The CDR3 contains 16 residues. The CDR3 bases are TGCGCCAGCAGTCCCCCCGGGTCTTATCTATCCTACGAGCAGTACTTC. Protein sequence: CASSPPGSYLSYEQYF.

This clonotype was recorded many times. One base away lies a much larger clone, so this may be a sequencing read error. The chain couples TRBV6-6 to TRBJ2-2; D perhaps matches TRBD2 (5 bases). CDR3 length: 13 residues. Germline-derived CDR1 and CDR2 are MNHNY and SVGAGI (reference sequence). The CDR3 DNA follows: TGTGCCAGCAGGGCAGAGAACACCGGGGAGCCGTTTTTT. Residues: CASRAENTGEPFF.

This clonotype occurred a few times. The rearrangement links TRBV12-3 or TRBV12-4 to TRBJ1-6; 7 nucleotides line up with TRBD1. V lost 4 bases, J lost 7 bases, and 7 bases stayed unmatched. This CDR3 is built from 15 residues. In nucleotides, the CDR3 is TGTGCCAGCAGTTCGAGGACAGGAGGGAATTCACCCCTCCACTTT. It specifies CASSSRTGGNSPLHF.

By share, this clonotype counts as large (0.1 to 1%). This chain uses TRBV7-2 with TRBJ2-5; D remains ambiguous. Germline CDR1 SGHTA, CDR2 FQGNSA. The V gene lost 5 bases and the J gene lost 2 bases, with 18 bases spanning the gap. The CDR3 is 16 residues long. CDR3 coding DNA: TGTGCCAGCAGCCCGCACTCAAGACTGGAACAAGAGACCCAGTACTTC. It encodes CASSPHSRLEQETQYF.

This chain connects TRBV4-3 to TRBJ2-7; 10 nucleotides line up with TRBD2. The germline V gene encodes CDR1 LGHNA and CDR2 YSLEER. CDR3 length: 15 amino acids. Trimming took 1 base from V and 3 from J; bases not matched to a gene: 3. CDR3 DNA: TGCGCCAGCAGCCAAGGGACTAGCGGATTCTACGAGCAGTACTTC. Its protein product is CASSQGTSGFYEQYF.

This clonotype was observed many times. The chain links TRBV15 to TRBJ2-6, with D maybe TRBD1 (5 bases). Trimming took 0 bases from V and 0 from J, leaving 12 bases between them. CDR3 length equals 18 residues. Germline V gene sequence: CDR1 LNHNV, CDR2 YYDKDF (reference sequence). CDR3 sequence: CATSRDKTAGSGANVLTF. The CDR3 DNA reads TGTGCCACCAGCAGAGATAAGACAGCCGGCTCTGGGGCCAACGTCCTGACTTTC.

Judged by abundance, this clonotype is medium-sized. The J gene is TRBJ2-1, the V gene TRBV5-5; D call uncertain. The CDR3 runs 18 residues. Germline CDR1 SGHKS, CDR2 YYEKEE (reference sequence). Trimming pared 1 base from V and 2 bases from J, leaving 19 bases between. The CDR3, as DNA: TGTGCCAGCAGCTTGACGCCGTTCTGGACGGGCCCCTACAATGAGCAGTTCTTC. Its translation: CASSLTPFWTGPYNEQFF. Combining the CDR3 with reference TRBV5-5 and TRBJ2-1 gives the whole variable domain DAGVTQSPTHLIKTRGQQVTLRCSPISGHKSVSWYQQVLGQGPQFIFQYYEKEERGRGNFPDRFSARQFPNYSSELNVNALLLGDSALYLCASSLTPFWTGPYNEQFFGPGTRLTVL.

This clonotype came up a few times. This chain joins TRBV20-1 and TRBJ2-1, with 7 positions matching TRBD1. This CDR3 is 13 amino acids long. Germline V gene lookup returns CDR1 DFQATT and CDR2 SNEGSKA (reference sequence). The junction had 5 bases not matched to a gene; V was cut back by 4 bases and J by 5 bases. In DNA form, the CDR3 reads TGCAGTGCTATCCCCGGGACAGACAATGAGCAGTTCTTC. This gives the protein CSAIPGTDNEQFF.

The chain employs TRBV20-1 and TRBJ1-1, with 8 bases fitting TRBD1. The CDR3 has 13 residues. The V and J ends lost 6 bases and 1 base, in that order; junction bases with no gene match: 4. Germline CDR1 DFQATT, CDR2 SNEGSKA (reference sequence). The CDR3 reads CSAKDRANTEAFF. The CDR3 DNA reads as TGCAGTGCCAAGGACAGGGCGAACACTGAAGCTTTCTTT.

The chain is built from TRBV5-1 and TRBJ2-1; 9 bases are a match to TRBD2. CDR1 SGHRS and CDR2 YFSETQ come from the germline V gene. CDR3 length: 17 residues. V lost 2 bases to trimming and J lost 5 bases; unmatched junction nucleotides: 11. CDR3: CASSLARTTSGNNEQFF. DNA for the CDR3: TGCGCCAGCAGCTTAGCCAGGACGACTAGCGGTAACAATGAGCAGTTCTTC.

This clonotype was detected many times. The CDR3 DNA follows: TGTGCCAGCAGCTTAAGTCGGGGAGGGCACAATGAGCAGTTCTTC. The encoded protein is CASSLSRGGHNEQFF. The chain uses TRBV7-9 and TRBJ2-1; TRBD2 agrees at 7 bases. Germline trimming cut 2 bases from V and 5 bases from J; bases unmatched to any gene: 6. Germline values: CDR1 SEHNR, CDR2 FQNEAQ (reference sequence). CDR3 size: 15 residues.

This clonotype was recorded many times. The rearrangement joins TRBV19 to TRBJ2-1; 12 nucleotides agree with TRBD2. V shed 3 bases and J 4 bases; nucleotides not matched to a gene: 10. The CDR3 covers 18 residues. Germline V lookup: CDR1 LNHDA, CDR2 SQIVND (reference sequence). The CDR3 coding sequence is TGTGCCAGTAGTATGGAGAGGGGACTAGCGGGCCTTTACAATGAGCAGTTCTTC. Amino acid sequence: CASSMERGLAGLYNEQFF. Full variable domain (remainder filled in from reference TRBV19 and TRBJ2-1): DGGITQSPKYLFRKEGQNVTLSCEQNLNHDAMYWYRQDPGQGLRLIYYSQIVNDFQKGDIAEGYSVSREKKESFPLTVTSAQKNPTAFYLCASSMERGLAGLYNEQFFGPGTRLTVL.

This chain joins TRBV4-1 and TRBJ2-2; D remains ambiguous. The CDR3 contains 16 residues. Germline loops: CDR1 MGHRA, CDR2 YSYEKL. V was trimmed by 4 bases and J by 3 bases, leaving 15 bases between them. The CDR3 is CASSLIQLADTGELFF. The CDR3 nucleotides read TGCGCCAGCAGCCTTATACAGCTCGCGGACACCGGGGAGCTGTTTTTT.

The rearrangement links TRBV12-3 or TRBV12-4 to TRBJ2-7; D is possibly TRBD1 (6 bases). The ends were cut back, 6 bases at V and 0 bases at J, with 9 bases in the middle. This CDR3 spans 13 amino acids. CDR3 DNA: TGTGCCAGCAGACCGGGACACTCCTACGAGCAGTACTTC. Amino acid sequence: CASRPGHSYEQYF.

The CDR3 DNA sequence: TGCAGTGCTCTTAGAGCGGGAGTCACCTACAATGAGCAGTTCTTC. Its translation is CSALRAGVTYNEQFF. The chain has TRBV20-1 and TRBJ2-1; 8 bases are a match to TRBD2. Losses at the gene ends were 5 bases for V and 2 bases for J; bases not matched to a gene: 8. CDR1 and CDR2 (germline): DFQATT, SNEGSKA (reference sequence). The CDR3 is 15 amino acids.

By sample share, this clonotype is medium-sized. This rearrangement joins TRBV29-1 to TRBJ1-1; D unclear. The CDR3 consists of 13 residues. Germline V gene lookup returns CDR1 SQVTM and CDR2 ANQGSEA. V dropped 2 bases and J dropped 5 bases, with 12 bases sitting between them. The CDR3 sequence is CSVEIGRKTEAFF. In nucleotides, the CDR3 is TGCAGCGTTGAAATAGGACGTAAAACTGAAGCTTTCTTT.

Within the sample, this clonotype is medium-sized. The gene calls are TRBV5-1 and TRBJ2-3; 8 bases are a match to TRBD1. The CDR3 has 14 amino acids. V dropped 3 bases and J dropped 3; count of bases not matched to a gene: 3. Germline loops: CDR1 SGHRS, CDR2 YFSETQ. The CDR3 protein is CASSYGQGTDTQYF. CDR3 DNA: TGCGCCAGCAGCTATGGACAGGGTACAGATACGCAGTATTTT.

The table lists this clonotype with many counts. This chain uses TRBV29-1 with TRBJ2-1, with 7 bases lining up with TRBD2. J was trimmed by 4 bases and V by 0 bases; bases with no gene match: 9. The CDR3 is made up of 16 amino acids. CDR1 and CDR2 from the germline V gene are SQVTM and ANQGSEA. The CDR3 loop is CSVEDQLAAKYNEQFF. The CDR3 DNA sequence: TGCAGCGTTGAAGATCAGCTAGCGGCAAAGTACAATGAGCAGTTCTTC.

The chain carries TRBV12-3 or TRBV12-4 and TRBJ2-5, with 7 nucleotides matching TRBD1. V lost 3 bases to trimming and J lost 1 base; unmatched junction nucleotides: 2. The CDR3 sequence is 14 residues long. CDR3 sequence (DNA): TGTGCCAGCAGTTTGGGACAGCTCCAAGAGACCCAGTACTTC. It yields the protein CASSLGQLQETQYF.

The rearrangement joins TRBV29-1 to TRBJ2-7; D uncertain. Per germline, CDR1 SQVTM and CDR2 ANQGSEA. This CDR3 is 10 amino acids long. The CDR3 region is CSSPSYEQYF. The DNA of the CDR3 is TGCAGTTCTCCCTCCTACGAGCAGTACTTC.

The V call is TRBV20-1, the J call TRBJ1-2; D uncertain. V dropped 3 bases and J dropped 8 bases, with 19 bases sitting between them. The CDR3 spans 14 residues. Germline V gene data show CDR1 as DFQATT and CDR2 as SNEGSKA (reference sequence). The CDR3 coding sequence is TGCAGTGCTAGTCGTACGGCGAACCCCACCGGCTACACCTTC. It codes for CSASRTANPTGYTF.

Within the sample, this clonotype is medium-sized (0.01 to 0.1%). The rearrangement links TRBV5-1 to TRBJ2-1; D gene unclear. CDR3 length: 15 amino acids. Per the germline V gene, CDR1 is SGHRS and CDR2 is YFSETQ. Trimming took 0 bases from V and 6 from J, leaving 13 bases between them. The CDR3 region is CASSLARQGTNEQFF. The CDR3, as DNA: TGCGCCAGCAGCTTGGCCCGACAAGGAACCAATGAGCAGTTCTTC.

This clonotype has a count of ten or more. The J gene is TRBJ1-1, the V gene TRBV10-3; the D gene is possibly TRBD1 (6 bases). CDR3 length: 16 residues. CDR1 is ENHRY, CDR2 SYGVKD, per germline. V was cut by 0 bases and J by 8 bases, with 19 bases left in between. DNA of the CDR3: TGTGCCATCAGTGAGTCTATTCTGGGACACCAGTCCGAAGCTTTCTTT. This codes for CAISESILGHQSEAFF.

Note on this clonotype: At one end, the junction sequence differs from germline, possibly due to a read error. V gene TRBV20-1 combines with J gene TRBJ1-5; D unresolved. Germline values: CDR1 DFQATT, CDR2 SNEGSKA (reference sequence). This CDR3 spans 13 amino acids. CDR3 DNA: TGCCGTGCTAGCAAGGATAGCAATCAGCCCCATCATTTT. It yields the protein CRASKDSNQPHHF.

A few counts support this clonotype. V and J are TRBV2 and TRBJ2-2; the D is unclear. Per germline, CDR1 SNHLY and CDR2 FYNNEI. The CDR3 has 14 residues. Trimming removed 4 bases from V and 1 base from J, with 7 bases in between. The CDR3 sequence: CASSGRRNTGELFF. The CDR3 bases are TGTGCCAGCAGTGGGAGAAGGAACACCGGGGAGCTGTTTTTT.

This clonotype was counted ten times or more. This chain connects TRBV4-3 to TRBJ2-3; D may correspond to TRBD1 or TRBD2 (6 bases each). CDR1 is LGHNA, CDR2 YSLEER, per germline. The CDR3 consists of 17 residues. Between the trimmed V and J ends, which lost 0 bases and 1 base, there was a span of 14 bases. In DNA, the CDR3 is TGCGCCAGCAGCCAAGATCTAGACAGGAGGGGCACAGATACGCAGTATTTT. It translates to CASSQDLDRRGTDTQYF.